Each of the 10 T cell receptor beta chains below was sequenced from the same sample in a study of blood T cell repertoires in COVID-19. Clones were read by immunoSEQ multiplex PCR, and TCRdb kept only the in-frame ones, dropping some. Here the sample spans about 330,000 clones, roughly 84% being singletons. The sequenced sample consisted of PBMCs or T cells enriched from blood (not recorded which). These TCRs come from a woman aged 25 to 39 who had recovered from COVID-19.

The gene calls are TRBV18 and TRBJ2-3, with D maybe TRBD1 (6 bases). CDR1 and CDR2 from the germline V gene are KGHSH and LQKENI. CDR3 size: 16 residues. V was pared by 3 bases and J by 2 bases, with 15 bases between. In DNA form, the CDR3 reads TGTGCCAGCTCACCCGGACAGCGAGTCTTCACAGATACGCAGTATTTT. It translates to CASSPGQRVFTDTQYF.

The rearrangement links TRBV28 to TRBJ2-7; TRBD2 agrees at 7 bases. This CDR3 has 16 amino acids. Germline loops: CDR1 MDHEN, CDR2 SYDVKM. V lost 6 bases, J lost 2 bases, and 13 bases stayed unmatched. The CDR3 sequence is CASRDPASGVPYEQYF. The CDR3 nucleotides are TGTGCCAGCAGGGATCCGGCTAGCGGAGTTCCCTACGAGCAGTACTTC.

The chain carries TRBV6-4 and TRBJ1-1; D unclear. The germline CDR1 and CDR2 sequences are MRHNA and SNTAGT. The CDR3 runs to 12 residues. Between the trimmed V and J ends, which lost 9 bases and 1 base, there was a span of 9 bases. CDR3 protein: CAREDRNTEAFF. The CDR3 coding sequence is TGTGCCAGGGAGGATCGGAACACTGAAGCTTTCTTT.

This clone was picked up one time. This rearrangement joins TRBV6-2 or TRBV6-3 to TRBJ2-7; D gene unclear. There are 12 residues in the CDR3. Germline V gives CDR1 MNHEY, CDR2 SVGEGT. Trimming left V 0 bases short and J 3 bases short, with 3 bases between. Written as DNA, the CDR3 is TGTGCCAGCAGTTACTCCTACTACGAGCAGTACTTC. Protein: CASSYSYYEQYF.

The rearrangement uses TRBV7-2 and TRBJ1-2, with D maybe TRBD1 (6 bases). CDR1 and CDR2 from the germline V gene are SGHTA and FQGNSA. Trimming removed 1 base from V and 7 bases from J, with 13 bases in between. This CDR3 region has 14 residues. CDR3 sequence reads: CASSLDRAAGGYTF. CDR3 nucleotides: TGTGCCAGCAGCTTAGACAGGGCCGCTGGTGGCTACACCTTC.

The rearrangement joins TRBV6-5 to TRBJ2-2, with TRBD1 as a possible D gene (5 bases). Deletions cut 0 bases from V and 5 bases from J, with 10 bases between. Germline CDR1 MNHEY, CDR2 SVGAGI. This CDR3 has 15 amino acids. CDR3 DNA sequence: TGTGCCAGCAGTTACTCTGCAGCAGGGACCGGGGAGCTGTTTTTT. Translation gives CASSYSAAGTGELFF.

The chain employs TRBV6-4 and TRBJ2-5, with 13 bases fitting TRBD2. J was trimmed by 5 bases and V by 3 bases; bases with no gene match: 6. Germline V gives CDR1 MRHNA, CDR2 SNTAGT. This CDR3 is built from 16 residues. As DNA, the CDR3 is TGTGCCAGCAGTGAAGAACTAGCGGGGGGGCTTGAGACCCAGTACTTC. It specifies CASSEELAGGLETQYF.

In this sample, this clone turned up once. This chain links TRBV11-2 with TRBJ2-3; 9 bases match TRBD2. Germline CDR1 reads SGHAT; CDR2 reads FQNNGV. Unmatched junction bases numbered 9, after V lost 8 bases and J lost 9 bases. This CDR3 comprises 13 residues. The DNA for the CDR3 is TGTGCCAGCCAGTCCCCCAGCGGGGGGACGCAGTATTTT. Protein product: CASQSPSGGTQYF. Using reference TRBV11-2 and TRBJ2-3 for the parts outside the CDR3, the full variable domain is EAGVAQSPRYKIIEKRQSVAFWCNPISGHATLYWYQQILGQGPKLLIQFQNNGVVDDSQLPKDRFSAERLKGVDSTLKIQPAKLEDSAVYLCASQSPSGGTQYFGPGTRLTVL.

The chain uses TRBV28 and TRBJ1-5; TRBD1 might be the D (6 bases). Germline V gene sequence: CDR1 MDHEN, CDR2 SYDVKM. This CDR3 is built from 14 residues. V lost 4 bases and J 9 bases, leaving 16 bases between the germline ends. The CDR3 DNA reads as TGTGCCAGCAGTTCCTGGGGGGGGGCGGGGCCCCAGCATTTT. Protein: CASSSWGGAGPQHF.

This clone was detected only a few times. The chain links TRBV5-8 to TRBJ2-2, with 9 bases identical to TRBD1. V lost 4 bases to trimming and J lost 0 bases; unmatched junction nucleotides: 4. CDR1 and CDR2 (germline): SGHTS, YDEGEE. The CDR3 runs to 16 residues. CDR3 sequence: CASSIGTGTNTGELFF. CDR3 sequence (DNA): TGTGCCAGCAGCATAGGGACAGGGACGAACACCGGGGAGCTGTTTTTT.